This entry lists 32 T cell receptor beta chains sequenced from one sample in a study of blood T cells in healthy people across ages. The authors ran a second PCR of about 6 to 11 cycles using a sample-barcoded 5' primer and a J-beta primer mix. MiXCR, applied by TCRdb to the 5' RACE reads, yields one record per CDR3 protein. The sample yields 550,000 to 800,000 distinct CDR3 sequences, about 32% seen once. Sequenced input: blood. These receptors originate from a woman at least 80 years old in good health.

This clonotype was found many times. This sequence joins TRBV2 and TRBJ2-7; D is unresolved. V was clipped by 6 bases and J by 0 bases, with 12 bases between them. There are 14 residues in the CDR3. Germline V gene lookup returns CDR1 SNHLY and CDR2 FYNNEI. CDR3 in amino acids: CASSADPSSYEQYF. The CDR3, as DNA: TGTGCCAGCAGCGCCGACCCTAGCTCCTACGAGCAGTACTTC.

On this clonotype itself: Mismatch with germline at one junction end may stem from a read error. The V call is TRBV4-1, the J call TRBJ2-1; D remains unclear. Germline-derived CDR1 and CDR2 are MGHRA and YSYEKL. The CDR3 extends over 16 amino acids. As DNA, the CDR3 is TGCACCAGCAGCCAAGGTTCAGCTTCTACCTACAATGAGCAGTTCTTC. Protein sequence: CTSSQGSASTYNEQFF.

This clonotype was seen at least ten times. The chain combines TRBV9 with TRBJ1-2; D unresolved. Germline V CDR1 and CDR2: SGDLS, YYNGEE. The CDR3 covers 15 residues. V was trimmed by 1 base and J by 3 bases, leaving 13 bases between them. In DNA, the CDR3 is TGTGCCAGCAGCGTATCCCCCAAGATCTACTATGGCTACACCTTC. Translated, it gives CASSVSPKIYYGYTF. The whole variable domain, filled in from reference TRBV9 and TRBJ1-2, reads DSGVTQTPKHLITATGQRVTLRCSPRSGDLSVYWYQQSLDQGLQFLIQYYNGEERAKGNILERFSAQQFPDLHSELNLSSLELGDSALYFCASSVSPKIYYGYTFGSGTRLTVV.

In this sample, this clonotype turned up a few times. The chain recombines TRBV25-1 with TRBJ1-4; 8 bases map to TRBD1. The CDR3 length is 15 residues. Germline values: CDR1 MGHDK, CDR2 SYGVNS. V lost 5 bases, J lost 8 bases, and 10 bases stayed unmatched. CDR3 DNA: TGTGCCAGCAGTCCTCTGGGACAGGCGGGAGAAAAACTGTTTTTT. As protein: CASSPLGQAGEKLFF.

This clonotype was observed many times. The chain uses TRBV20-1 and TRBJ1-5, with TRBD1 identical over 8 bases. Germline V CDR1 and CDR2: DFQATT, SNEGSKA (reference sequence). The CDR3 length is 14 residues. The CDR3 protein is CSTATGDSNQPQHF. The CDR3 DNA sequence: TGCAGCACCGCGACAGGGGATAGCAATCAGCCCCAGCATTTT.

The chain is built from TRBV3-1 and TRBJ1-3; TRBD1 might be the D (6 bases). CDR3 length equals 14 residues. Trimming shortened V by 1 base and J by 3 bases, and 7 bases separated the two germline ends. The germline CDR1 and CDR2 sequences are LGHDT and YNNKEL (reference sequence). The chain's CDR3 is CASSQGRGGNTIYF. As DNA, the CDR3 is TGTGCCAGCAGCCAAGGCAGGGGTGGAAACACCATATATTTT.

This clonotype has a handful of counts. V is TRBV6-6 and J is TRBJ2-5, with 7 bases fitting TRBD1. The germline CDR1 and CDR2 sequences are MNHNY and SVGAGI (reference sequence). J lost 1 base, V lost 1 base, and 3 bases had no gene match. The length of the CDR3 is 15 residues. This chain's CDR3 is CASSYFRTGQETQYF. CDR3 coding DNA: TGTGCCAGCAGTTACTTCCGGACAGGCCAAGAGACCCAGTACTTC.

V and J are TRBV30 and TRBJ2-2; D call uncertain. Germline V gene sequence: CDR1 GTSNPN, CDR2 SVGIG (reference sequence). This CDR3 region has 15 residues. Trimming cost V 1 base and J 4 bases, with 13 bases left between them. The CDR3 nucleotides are TGTGCCTGGAGTGGTGGAACTCCGGGCACCGGGGAGCTGTTTTTT. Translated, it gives CAWSGGTPGTGELFF.

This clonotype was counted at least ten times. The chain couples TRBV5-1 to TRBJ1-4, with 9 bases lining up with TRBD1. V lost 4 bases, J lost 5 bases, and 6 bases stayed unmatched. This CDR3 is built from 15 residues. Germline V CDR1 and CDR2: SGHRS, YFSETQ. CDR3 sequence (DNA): TGCGCCAGCAGCGGAGAAGGGACAGGGAATGAAAAACTGTTTTTT. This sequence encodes CASSGEGTGNEKLFF.

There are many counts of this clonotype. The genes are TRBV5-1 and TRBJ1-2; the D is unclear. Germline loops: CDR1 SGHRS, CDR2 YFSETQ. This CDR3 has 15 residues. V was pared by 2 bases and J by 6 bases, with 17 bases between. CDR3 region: CASSFGLELHNGYTF. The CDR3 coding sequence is TGCGCCAGCAGCTTCGGCTTAGAATTGCATAATGGCTACACCTTC.

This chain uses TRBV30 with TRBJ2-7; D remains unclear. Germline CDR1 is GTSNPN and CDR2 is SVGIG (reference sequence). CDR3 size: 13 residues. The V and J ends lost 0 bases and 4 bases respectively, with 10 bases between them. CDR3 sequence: CAWSVSLIYEQYF. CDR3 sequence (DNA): TGTGCCTGGAGTGTATCCCTGATATACGAGCAGTACTTC. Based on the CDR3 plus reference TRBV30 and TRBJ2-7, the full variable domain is SQTIHQWPATLVQPVGSPLSLECTVEGTSNPNLYWYRQAAGRGLQLLFYSVGIGQISSEVPQNLSASRPQDRQFILSSKKLLLSDSGFYLCAWSVSLIYEQYFGPGTRLTVT.

The CDR3 DNA reads TGTGCCAGCAGCCGGGGACAGGCCTCTGGAAACACCATATATTTT. It specifies CASSRGQASGNTIYF. This chain links TRBV7-2 with TRBJ1-3, with 8 nucleotides matching TRBD1. V shed 5 bases, J shed 0 bases, and the junction held 3 bases outside the gene matches. CDR3 length: 15 amino acids. Germline V gene data show CDR1 as SGHTA and CDR2 as FQGNSA.

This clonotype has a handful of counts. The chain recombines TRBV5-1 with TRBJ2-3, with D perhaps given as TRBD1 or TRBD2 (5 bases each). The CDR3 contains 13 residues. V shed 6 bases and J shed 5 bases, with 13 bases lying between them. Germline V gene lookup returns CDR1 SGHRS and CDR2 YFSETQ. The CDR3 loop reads CASTRGPGDTQYF. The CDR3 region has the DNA TGCGCCAGCACACGGGGCCCGGGAGATACGCAGTATTTT.

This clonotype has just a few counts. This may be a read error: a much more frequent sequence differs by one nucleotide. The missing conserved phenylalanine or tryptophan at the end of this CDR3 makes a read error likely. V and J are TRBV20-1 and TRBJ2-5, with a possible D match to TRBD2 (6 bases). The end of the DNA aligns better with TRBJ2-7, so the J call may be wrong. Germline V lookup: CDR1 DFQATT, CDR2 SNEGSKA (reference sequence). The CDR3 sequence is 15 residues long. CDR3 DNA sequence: TGCAGTGCTAGCCGACGGCGAGGAGGGACCAACGAGCAGTACTGC. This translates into CSASRRRGGTNEQYC.

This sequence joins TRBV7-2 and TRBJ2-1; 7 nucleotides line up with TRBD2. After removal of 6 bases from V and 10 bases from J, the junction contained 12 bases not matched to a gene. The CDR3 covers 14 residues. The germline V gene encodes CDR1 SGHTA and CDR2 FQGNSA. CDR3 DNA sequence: TGTGCCAGCAGTACGGACCGGGGAGGGCGGGAGCAGTTCTTC. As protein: CASSTDRGGREQFF.

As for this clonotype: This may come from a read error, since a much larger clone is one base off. As DNA, the CDR3 is TGTGCCAGCAGCCAAGAGAGGGAGTCCTACAATGAGCAGTTCTTC. Amino acid sequence: CASSQERESYNEQFF. The rearrangement uses TRBV3-1 and TRBJ2-1; a possible D gene is TRBD2 (5 bases). The CDR3 loop spans 15 amino acids. V lost 0 bases to trimming and J lost 1 base, with 7 bases between them. The germline CDR1 and CDR2 sequences are LGHDT and YNNKEL (reference sequence).

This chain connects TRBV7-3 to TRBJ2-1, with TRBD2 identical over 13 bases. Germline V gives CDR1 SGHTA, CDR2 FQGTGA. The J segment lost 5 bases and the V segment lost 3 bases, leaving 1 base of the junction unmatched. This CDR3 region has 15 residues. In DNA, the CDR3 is TGTGCCAGCAGCTTTACTAGCGGGGGGGACAATGAGCAGTTCTTC. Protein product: CASSFTSGGDNEQFF.

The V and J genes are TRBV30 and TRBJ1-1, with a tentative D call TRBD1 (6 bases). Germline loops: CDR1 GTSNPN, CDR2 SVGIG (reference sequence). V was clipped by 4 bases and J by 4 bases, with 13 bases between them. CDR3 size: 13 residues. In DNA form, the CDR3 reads TGTGCCTGGACTATTAGGGGGGGCACTGAAGCTTTCTTT. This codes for CAWTIRGGTEAFF. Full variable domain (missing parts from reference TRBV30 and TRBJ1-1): SQTIHQWPATLVQPVGSPLSLECTVEGTSNPNLYWYRQAAGRGLQLLFYSVGIGQISSEVPQNLSASRPQDRQFILSSKKLLLSDSGFYLCAWTIRGGTEAFFGQGTRLTVV.

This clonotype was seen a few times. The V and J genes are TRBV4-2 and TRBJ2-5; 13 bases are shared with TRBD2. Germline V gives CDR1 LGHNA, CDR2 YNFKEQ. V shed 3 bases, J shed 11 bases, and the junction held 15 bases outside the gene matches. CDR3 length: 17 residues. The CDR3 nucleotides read TGTGCCAGCAGCCAGGCTGGACTAGCGGGGGAATACAATGAGCAGTACTTC. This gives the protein CASSQAGLAGEYNEQYF.

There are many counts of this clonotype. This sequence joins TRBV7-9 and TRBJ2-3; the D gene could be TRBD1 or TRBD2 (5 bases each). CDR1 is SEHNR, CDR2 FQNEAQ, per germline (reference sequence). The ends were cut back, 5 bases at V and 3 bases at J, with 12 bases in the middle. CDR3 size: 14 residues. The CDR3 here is CASSVFGGTDTQYF. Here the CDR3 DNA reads TGTGCCAGCAGCGTCTTTGGGGGTACAGATACGCAGTATTTT. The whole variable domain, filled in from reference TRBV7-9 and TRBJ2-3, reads DTGVSQNPRHKITKRGQNVTFRCDPISEHNRLYWYRQTLGQGPEFLTYFQNEAQLEKSRLLSDRFSAERPKGSFSTLEIQRTEQGDSAMYLCASSVFGGTDTQYFGPGTRLTVL.

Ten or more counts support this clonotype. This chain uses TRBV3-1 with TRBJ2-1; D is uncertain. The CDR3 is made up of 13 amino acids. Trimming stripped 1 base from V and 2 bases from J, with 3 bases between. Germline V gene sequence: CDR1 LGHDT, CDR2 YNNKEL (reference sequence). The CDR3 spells CASSQGTYNEQFF. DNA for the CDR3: TGTGCCAGCAGCCAAGGTACCTACAATGAGCAGTTCTTC.

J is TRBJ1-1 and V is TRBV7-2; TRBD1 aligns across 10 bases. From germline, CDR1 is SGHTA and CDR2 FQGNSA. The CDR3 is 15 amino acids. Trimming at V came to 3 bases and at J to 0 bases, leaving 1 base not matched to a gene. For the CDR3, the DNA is TGTGCCAGCAGCTTGACAGGGGGCGTGAACACTGAAGCTTTCTTT. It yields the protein CASSLTGGVNTEAFF.

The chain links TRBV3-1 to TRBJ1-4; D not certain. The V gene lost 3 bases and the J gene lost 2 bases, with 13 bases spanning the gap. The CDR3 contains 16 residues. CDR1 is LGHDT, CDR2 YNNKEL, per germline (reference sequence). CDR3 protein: CASSHAARGTNEKLFF. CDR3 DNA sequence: TGTGCCAGCAGCCATGCCGCCCGGGGTACTAATGAAAAACTGTTTTTT. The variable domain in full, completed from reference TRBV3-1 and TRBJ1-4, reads DTAVSQTPKYLVTQMGNDKSIKCEQNLGHDTMYWYKQDSKKFLKIMFSYNNKELIINETVPNRFSPKSPDKAHLNLHINSLELGDSAVYFCASSHAARGTNEKLFFGSGTQLSVL.

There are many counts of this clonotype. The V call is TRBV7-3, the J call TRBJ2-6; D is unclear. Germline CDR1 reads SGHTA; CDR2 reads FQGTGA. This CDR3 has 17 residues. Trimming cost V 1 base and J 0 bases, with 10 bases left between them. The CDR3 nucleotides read TGTGCCAGCAGCTTAAGTGGAACGAGCTCTGGGGCCAACGTCCTGACTTTC. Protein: CASSLSGTSSGANVLTF.

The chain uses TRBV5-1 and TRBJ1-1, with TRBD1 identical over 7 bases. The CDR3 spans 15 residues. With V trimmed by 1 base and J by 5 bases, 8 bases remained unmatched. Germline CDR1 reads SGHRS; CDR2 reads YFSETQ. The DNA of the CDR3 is TGCGCCAGCAGCTTGAGCCTGACAGGGAGGACTGAAGCTTTCTTT. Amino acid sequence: CASSLSLTGRTEAFF.

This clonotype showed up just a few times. Written as DNA, the CDR3 is TGTGCCAGCAGTGAAAGGGGAGGGGGTCAGCCCCAGCATTTT. Residues: CASSERGGGQPQHF. The rearrangement uses TRBV6-1 and TRBJ1-5, with D perhaps matching TRBD1 (6 bases). The CDR3 extends over 14 amino acids. Between the trimmed V and J ends, which lost 2 bases and 6 bases, there was a span of 11 bases. Germline values: CDR1 MNHNS, CDR2 SASEGT.

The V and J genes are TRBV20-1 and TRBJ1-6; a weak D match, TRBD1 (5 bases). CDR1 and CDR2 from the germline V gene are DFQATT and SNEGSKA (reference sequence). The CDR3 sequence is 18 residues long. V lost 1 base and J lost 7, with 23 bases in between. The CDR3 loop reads CSARAPLRGGGRNSPLHF. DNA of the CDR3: TGCAGTGCTAGAGCGCCCCTCCGGGGTGGGGGACGGAATTCACCCCTCCACTTT.

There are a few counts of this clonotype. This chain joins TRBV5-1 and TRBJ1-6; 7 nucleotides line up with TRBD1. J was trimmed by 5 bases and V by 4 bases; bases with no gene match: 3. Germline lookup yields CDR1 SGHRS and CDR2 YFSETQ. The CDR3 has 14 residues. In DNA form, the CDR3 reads TGCGCCAGCAGCGGAACAGGGGATAATTCACCCCTCCACTTT. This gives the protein CASSGTGDNSPLHF.

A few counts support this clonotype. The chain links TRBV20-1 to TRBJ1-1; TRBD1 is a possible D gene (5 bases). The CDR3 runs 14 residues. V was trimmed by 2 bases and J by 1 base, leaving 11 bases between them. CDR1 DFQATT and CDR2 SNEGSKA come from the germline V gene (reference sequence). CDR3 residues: CSARSGWENTEAFF. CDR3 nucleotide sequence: TGCAGTGCTAGATCAGGGTGGGAGAACACTGAAGCTTTCTTT.

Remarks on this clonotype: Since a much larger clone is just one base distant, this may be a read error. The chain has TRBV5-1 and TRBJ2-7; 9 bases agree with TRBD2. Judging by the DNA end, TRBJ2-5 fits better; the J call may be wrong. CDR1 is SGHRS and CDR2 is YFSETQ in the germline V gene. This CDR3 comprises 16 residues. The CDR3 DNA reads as TGCGCCAACAGCTTGGAGGGTAGCGGGGGTCGTGAGACCCAGTACTTC. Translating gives CANSLEGSGGRETQYF.

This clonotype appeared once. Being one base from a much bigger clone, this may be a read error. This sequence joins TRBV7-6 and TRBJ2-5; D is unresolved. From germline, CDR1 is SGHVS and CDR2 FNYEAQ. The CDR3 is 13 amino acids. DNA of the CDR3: TGTGCCAGCGGCTTACCAGCCCAAGAGACCCAGTACTTC. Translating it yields CASGLPAQETQYF.

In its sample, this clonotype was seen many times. The CDR3 spells CASSGGGRPSTDTQYF. The CDR3 nucleotides are TGTGCCAGCAGCGGAGGGGGGAGACCTAGCACAGATACGCAGTATTTT. The chain has TRBV9 and TRBJ2-3, with D perhaps given as TRBD1 or TRBD2 (6 bases each). The CDR3 totals 16 residues. From germline, CDR1 is SGDLS and CDR2 YYNGEE. Trimming removed 3 bases from V and 0 bases from J, with 14 bases in between.